The 13 T cell receptor beta chains in this list originate from one sample, sequenced in a study of T cell responses to AZD1222 COVID-19 vaccine. Profiled with immunoSEQ multiplex PCR; TCRdb holds only in-frame clones, not every one. The data contain 150,000 to 200,000 clones, approximately 94% of them singletons. This specimen consisted of peripheral blood, obtained on day 0 of AZD1222 vaccination. These receptors all stem from an adult in good health.

This sequence joins TRBV2 and TRBJ1-4; no clear D gene. The CDR3 extends over 14 amino acids. Trimming cost V 8 bases and J 6 bases, with 16 bases left between them. Germline CDR1 and CDR2: SNHLY and FYNNEI. The CDR3 here is CASCGHNKHEKLFF. CDR3 coding DNA: TGTGCCAGCTGTGGGCACAACAAACATGAAAAACTGTTTTTT. Full variable domain (remainder filled in from reference TRBV2 and TRBJ1-4): EPEVTQTPSHQVTQMGQEVILRCVPISNHLYFYWYRQILGQKVEFLVSFYNNEISEKSEIFDDQFSVERPDGSNFTLKIRSTKLEDSAMYFCASCGHNKHEKLFFGSGTQLSVL.

The rearrangement links TRBV6-1 to TRBJ2-7; TRBD1 or TRBD2 may be the D gene (5 bases each). CDR3 length: 14 amino acids. The V end was cut by 0 bases, the J end by 2 bases, with 8 bases between. Germline CDR1 is MNHNS and CDR2 is SASEGT. The CDR3 nucleotides read TGTGCCAGCAGTGAAGCCGGGGCAGCCTACGAGCAGTACTTC. This translates into CASSEAGAAYEQYF.

The chain joins TRBV10-3 to TRBJ2-7; D may be TRBD2 (5 bases). Trimming removed 0 bases at V and 1 base at J, with 13 bases between. The CDR3 runs to 16 residues. The germline CDR1 and CDR2 sequences are ENHRY and SYGVKD. The CDR3 DNA follows: TGTGCCATCAGTGAGTCAAGAGGGATTGAATCCTACGAGCAGTACTTC. Protein: CAISESRGIESYEQYF.

The V call is TRBV5-1, the J call TRBJ2-1; D is perhaps TRBD1 (5 bases). CDR3 length equals 14 residues. Germline V gene data show CDR1 as SGHRS and CDR2 as YFSETQ. V lost 4 bases and J lost 0, with 8 bases in between. CDR3 nucleotides: TGCGCCAGCAGCATGACAGCCTCCTACAATGAGCAGTTCTTC. It is translated as CASSMTASYNEQFF.

CDR3 nucleotide sequence: TGCGCCAGCAGTGAGGTAGGGACTAGCGGGAGGGTATATCAAGAGACCCAGTACTTC. Protein product: CASSEVGTSGRVYQETQYF. V and J are TRBV10-2 and TRBJ2-5; TRBD2 matches at 16 bases. The trim removed 2 bases at V and 2 bases at J, leaving 8 bases unmatched. There are 19 residues in the CDR3. Germline CDR1 WSHSY, CDR2 SAAADI.

This clone was seen once. The chain is built from TRBV4-1 and TRBJ1-1, with 8 bases fitting TRBD1. The length of the CDR3 is 14 residues. J was trimmed by 7 bases and V by 0 bases; bases with no gene match: 4. Germline-derived CDR1 and CDR2 are MGHRA and YSYEKL. This CDR3 is CASSQEGGQGEAFF. CDR3 DNA: TGCGCCAGCAGCCAAGAAGGCGGACAGGGTGAAGCTTTCTTT.

The gene calls are TRBV30 and TRBJ1-4; D is possibly TRBD1 (5 bases). This CDR3 is 12 amino acids long. Trimming removed 5 bases from V and 10 bases from J, with 14 bases in between. Germline assignment: CDR1 GTSNPN and CDR2 SVGIG (reference sequence). The chain's CDR3 is CAWGDRLLKLFF. CDR3 sequence (DNA): TGTGCCTGGGGGGACCGACTATTAAAACTGTTTTTT.

The chain employs TRBV5-1 and TRBJ2-3; D is undetermined. This CDR3 contains 16 residues. Germline V gene data show CDR1 as SGHRS and CDR2 as YFSETQ. V was clipped by 0 bases and J by 1 base, with 12 bases between them. Written as DNA, the CDR3 is TGCGCCAGCAGCTTGGGGCGCGGTGGGGGCACAGATACGCAGTATTTT. This sequence encodes CASSLGRGGGTDTQYF. The full variable domain, with the rest looked up from reference TRBV5-1 and TRBJ2-3, is KAGVTQTPRYLIKTRGQQVTLSCSPISGHRSVSWYQQTPGQGLQFLFEYFSETQRNKGNFPGRFSGRQFSNSRSEMNVSTLELGDSALYLCASSLGRGGGTDTQYFGPGTRLTVL.

V usage is TRBV27 and J usage is TRBJ1-1, with D possibly matching TRBD1 (5 bases). The CDR3 sequence is 12 residues long. V shed 6 bases and J shed 4 bases, with 9 bases lying between them. Germline V CDR1 and CDR2: MNHEY, SMNVEV (reference sequence). CDR3 DNA sequence: TGTGCCAGCAGGCGGGGGGGCACTGAAGCTTTCTTT. Amino acid sequence: CASRRGGTEAFF.

The CDR3 is CAILGRESLDTQYF. The CDR3 region has the DNA TGTGCCATCCTTGGGCGGGAGAGTCTAGATACGCAGTATTTT. The rearrangement uses TRBV2 and TRBJ2-3; TRBD2 matches 7 bases. The trim removed 10 bases at V and 5 bases at J, leaving 12 bases unmatched. This CDR3 has 14 amino acids. Germline assignment: CDR1 SNHLY and CDR2 FYNNEI.

The CDR3 sequence: CASSQIQPGHYGYTF. The CDR3, as DNA: TGTGCCAGCAGCCAAATTCAACCGGGACACTATGGCTACACCTTC. The V and J genes are TRBV14 and TRBJ1-2; perhaps TRBD1 as D (5 bases). The germline V and J ends were trimmed by 2 bases and 3 bases, with 13 bases remaining between them. Germline V gene lookup returns CDR1 SGHDN and CDR2 FVKESK. This CDR3 is 15 amino acids long.

The chain carries TRBV27 and TRBJ2-7; 9 nucleotides match TRBD2. This CDR3 region has 17 residues. From germline, CDR1 is MNHEY and CDR2 SMNVEV (reference sequence). Unmatched junction bases numbered 7, after V lost 1 base and J lost 0 bases. The CDR3 protein is CASSLLAGGPLSYEQYF. The DNA for the CDR3 is TGTGCCAGCAGTTTATTGGCGGGAGGGCCACTCTCCTACGAGCAGTACTTC.

The chain uses TRBV5-1 and TRBJ1-1, with D tentatively TRBD1 (5 bases). There are 15 residues in the CDR3. Germline V gene data show CDR1 as SGHRS and CDR2 as YFSETQ. Trimming stripped 4 bases from V and 6 bases from J, with 19 bases between. CDR3 nucleotides: TGCGCCAGCAGCCAAGGCAGCAGGGTAATATCTGAAGCTTTCTTT. Residues: CASSQGSRVISEAFF.